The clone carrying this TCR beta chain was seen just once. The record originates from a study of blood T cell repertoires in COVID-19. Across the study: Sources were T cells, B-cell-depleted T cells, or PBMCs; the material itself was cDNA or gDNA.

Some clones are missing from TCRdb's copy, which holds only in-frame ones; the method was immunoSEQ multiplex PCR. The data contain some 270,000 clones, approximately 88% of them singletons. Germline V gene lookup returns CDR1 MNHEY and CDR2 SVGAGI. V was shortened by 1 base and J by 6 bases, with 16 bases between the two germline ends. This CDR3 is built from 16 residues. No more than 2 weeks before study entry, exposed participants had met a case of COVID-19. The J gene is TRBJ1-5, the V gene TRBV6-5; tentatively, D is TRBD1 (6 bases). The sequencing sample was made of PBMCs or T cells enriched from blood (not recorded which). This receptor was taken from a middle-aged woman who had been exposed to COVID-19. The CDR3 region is CASSYWGRGSGQPQHF. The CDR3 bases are TGTGCCAGCAGTTACTGGGGCAGGGGATCAGGTCAGCCCCAGCATTTT.